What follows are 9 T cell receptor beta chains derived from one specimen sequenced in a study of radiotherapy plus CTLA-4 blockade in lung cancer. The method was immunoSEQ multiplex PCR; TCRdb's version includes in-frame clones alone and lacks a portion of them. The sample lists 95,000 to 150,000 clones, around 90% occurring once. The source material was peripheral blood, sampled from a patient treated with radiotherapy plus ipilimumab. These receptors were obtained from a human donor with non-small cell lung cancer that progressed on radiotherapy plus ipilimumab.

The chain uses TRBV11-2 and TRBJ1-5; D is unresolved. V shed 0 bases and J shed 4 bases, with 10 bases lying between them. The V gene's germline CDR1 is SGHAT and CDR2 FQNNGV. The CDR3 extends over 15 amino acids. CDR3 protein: CASSLDPGPNQPQHF. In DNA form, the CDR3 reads TGTGCCAGCAGCTTAGACCCAGGCCCTAATCAGCCCCAGCATTTT.

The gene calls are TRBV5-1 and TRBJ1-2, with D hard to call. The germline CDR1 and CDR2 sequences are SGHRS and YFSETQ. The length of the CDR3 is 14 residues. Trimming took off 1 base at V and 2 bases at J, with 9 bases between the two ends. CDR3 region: CASSLRTGNYGYTF. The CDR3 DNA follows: TGCGCCAGCAGCTTGCGTACCGGGAACTATGGCTACACCTTC. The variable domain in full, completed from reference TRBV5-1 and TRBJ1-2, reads KAGVTQTPRYLIKTRGQQVTLSCSPISGHRSVSWYQQTPGQGLQFLFEYFSETQRNKGNFPGRFSGRQFSNSRSEMNVSTLELGDSALYLCASSLRTGNYGYTFGSGTRLTVV.

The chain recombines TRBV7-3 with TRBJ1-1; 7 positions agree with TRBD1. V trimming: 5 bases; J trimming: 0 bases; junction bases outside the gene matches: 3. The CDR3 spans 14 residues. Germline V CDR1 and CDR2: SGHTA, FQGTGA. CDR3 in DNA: TGTGCCAGCAGCCCGGGGACAGTGAACACTGAAGCTTTCTTT. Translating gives CASSPGTVNTEAFF.

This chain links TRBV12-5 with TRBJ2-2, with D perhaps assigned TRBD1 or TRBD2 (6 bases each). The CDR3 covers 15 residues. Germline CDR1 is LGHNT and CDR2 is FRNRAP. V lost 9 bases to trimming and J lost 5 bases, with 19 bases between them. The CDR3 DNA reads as TGTGCTAGCGCCCCGTGGGGGGCCCAAACCGGGGAGCTGTTTTTT. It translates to CASAPWGAQTGELFF.

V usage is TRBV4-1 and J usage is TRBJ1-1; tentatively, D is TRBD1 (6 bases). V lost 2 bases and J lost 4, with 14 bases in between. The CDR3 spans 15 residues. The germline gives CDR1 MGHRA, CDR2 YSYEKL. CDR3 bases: TGCGCCAGCAGCCAACATACAGGGCCCCTCACTGAAGCTTTCTTT. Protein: CASSQHTGPLTEAFF.

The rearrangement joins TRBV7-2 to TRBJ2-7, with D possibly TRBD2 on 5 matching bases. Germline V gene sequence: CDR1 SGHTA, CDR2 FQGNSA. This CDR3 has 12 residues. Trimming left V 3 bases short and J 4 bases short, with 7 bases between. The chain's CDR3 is CASSLGAYEQYF. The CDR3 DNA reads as TGTGCCAGCAGCTTGGGAGCATACGAGCAGTACTTC.

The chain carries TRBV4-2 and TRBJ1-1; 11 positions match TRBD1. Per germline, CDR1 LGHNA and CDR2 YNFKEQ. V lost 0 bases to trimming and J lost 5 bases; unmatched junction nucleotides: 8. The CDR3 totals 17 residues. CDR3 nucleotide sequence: TGTGCCAGCAGCCAAGATCAGGTAGGGACAGGGGGGACTGAAGCTTTCTTT. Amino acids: CASSQDQVGTGGTEAFF.

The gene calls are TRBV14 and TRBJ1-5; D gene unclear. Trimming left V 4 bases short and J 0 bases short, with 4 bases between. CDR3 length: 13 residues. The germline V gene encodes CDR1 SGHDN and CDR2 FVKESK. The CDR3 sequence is CASSRHSNQPQHF. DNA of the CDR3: TGTGCCAGCAGCCGTCATAGCAATCAGCCCCAGCATTTT.

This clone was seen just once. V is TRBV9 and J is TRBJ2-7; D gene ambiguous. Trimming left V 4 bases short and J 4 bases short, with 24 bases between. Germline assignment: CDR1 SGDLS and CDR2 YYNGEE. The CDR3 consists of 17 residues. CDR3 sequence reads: CASSLWGVGRVSYEQYF. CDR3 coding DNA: TGTGCCAGCAGCCTCTGGGGTGTGGGCCGGGTGTCTTACGAGCAGTACTTC. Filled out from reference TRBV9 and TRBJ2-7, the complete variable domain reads DSGVTQTPKHLITATGQRVTLRCSPRSGDLSVYWYQQSLDQGLQFLIQYYNGEERAKGNILERFSAQQFPDLHSELNLSSLELGDSALYFCASSLWGVGRVSYEQYFGPGTRLTVT.